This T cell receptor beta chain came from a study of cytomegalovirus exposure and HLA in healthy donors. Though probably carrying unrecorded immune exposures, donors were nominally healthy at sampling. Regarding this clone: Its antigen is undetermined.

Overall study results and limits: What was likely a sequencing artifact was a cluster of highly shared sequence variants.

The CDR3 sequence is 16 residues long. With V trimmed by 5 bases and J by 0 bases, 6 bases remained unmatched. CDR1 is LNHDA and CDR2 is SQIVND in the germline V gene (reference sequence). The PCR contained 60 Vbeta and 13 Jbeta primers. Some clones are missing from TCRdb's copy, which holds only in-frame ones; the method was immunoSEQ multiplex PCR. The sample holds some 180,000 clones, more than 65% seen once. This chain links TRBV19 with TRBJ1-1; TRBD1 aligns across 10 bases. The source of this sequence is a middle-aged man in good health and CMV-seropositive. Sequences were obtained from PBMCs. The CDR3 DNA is TGTGCCAGTAGTGTCGGACAGGGGGGAATGAACACTGAAGCTTTCTTT. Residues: CASSVGQGGMNTEAFF.